Given below is one T cell receptor beta chain in context. Its antigen is unidentified. These data are taken from a study of Graves' ophthalmopathy and Graves' hyperthyroidism. Regarding the study as a whole: Also, most clonotypes expanded in the thyroid above 0.001 frequency appeared in blood.

CDR1 SQVTM and CDR2 ANQGSEA come from the germline V gene. CDR3 size: 13 residues. Trimming left V 0 bases short and J 8 bases short, with 13 bases between. Amplifying from RNA transcripts, the study obtained TCR beta CDR3 regions. Second-round multiplex PCR came after first-round RT-PCR with HTBI primers. TCRdb re-analysed the multiplex PCR reads in MiXCR, keeping a single row per CDR3 protein. Altogether about 740,000 distinct CDR3 sequences are present, 35% to 50% being singletons, with the ten largest covering 44%. The TCR comes from an adult man with Graves' ophthalmopathy. The sample taken for sequencing was peripheral blood. The chain combines TRBV29-1 with TRBJ1-2, with D perhaps matching TRBD1 (6 bases). The CDR3 nucleotides are TGCAGCGTTGAAGAGGCCAGGGGTAAAGGCTACACCTTC. It yields the protein CSVEEARGKGYTF.